The present T cell receptor beta chain was sequenced within a study of T cells in Graves' hyperthyroidism and ophthalmopathy (dated by TCRdb to about 2019). Notes on the research overall: Peripheral blood samples were taken at the time of initial diagnosis, prior to any treatment. TCR V-J signatures able to tell the groups apart were searched for in a discovery cohort of 100 patients, of whom around 43 had Graves' ophthalmopathy and more than 55 had stable Graves' hyperthyroidism. Prospective prediction of ophthalmopathy was tested in an independent validation cohort of 18 to 20 hyperthyroidism patients and 15 to 17 patients who later progressed to ophthalmopathy. For training and testing, the 100 or so patients in the discovery cohort were randomly divided in a 7:3 ratio. In addition, the study compared T-cell repertoires in thyroid tissue and in blood from roughly 6 Graves' hyperthyroidism patients. After blood sampling, hyperthyroidism patients were treated with methimazole at a starting dose of 30 mg daily, and ophthalmopathy patients were treated with high-dose intravenous methylprednisolone. The paper describes TCR Vbeta CDR3 sequencing of fewer than 150 peripheral blood samples, made up of about 40 ophthalmopathy patients, some 76 hyperthyroidism patients and roughly 17 progressor patients. Study-wide conclusions, independent of this receptor: No statistical method was used to set the sample size in advance, and investigators knew the group allocation. Most expanded thyroid clonotypes (frequency above 0.001) were also detected in blood, a finding suggesting that blood repertoires may reflect thyroid immune responses. During validation, the model predicted progression to ophthalmopathy a median of approximately six months ahead of onset, with around 65% sensitivity and around 72% specificity. Ophthalmopathy was separated from stable hyperthyroidism by a 13 V-J signature model, with 85% to 90% sensitivity and 81% to 82% specificity obtained in cross-validation and 80%/75% obtained in testing.

Amplification of TCR beta CDR3 regions was carried out from RNA transcripts. The first round of RT-PCR for the TCR CDR3 was performed with the HTBI primer set and the Qiagen OneStep RT-PCR kit. A second multiplex PCR round built the libraries, followed by size selection and purification. Paired-end sequencing of the libraries was performed with 100 bp reads on an Illumina HiSeq2000. Processing in the source paper ran as follows. SOAPnuke was used to process the raw data, throwing out any read that contained adapters or uncalled bases, had a mean Phred below 15, or lacked an exact constant-primer or identifier match. COPE v1.2.5 was used to merge high-quality paired reads, and clonotypes were defined as unique nucleotide sequences. MiTCR v1.1 was used to align the clonotypes against IMGT TRBV, TRBD and TRBJ reference segments. The analysis included only V-J combinations with a frequency above 0.0001, which together covered about 99% of the repertoires. A TCS score was defined as the ratio between F50 (clonal expansion) and ExV (chaos), using BLOSUM62-based TCRdist between CDR3 peptides within each V-J. Welch's t-statistics and random forest reduced several hundred V-J features to 13, which were used in a naive Bayes classifier (R e1071). TCRdb reanalyzed the raw reads on its own, using fastp at Q25 for trimming and MiXCR for clone calling, and kept in-frame beta chains. Each entry is one CDR3 protein sequence, shown with its most common DNA and genes. What appears here as the V and J calls and clone size reflects TCRdb's work, not the paper's. The sample yields some 560,000 distinct CDR3 sequences; around 14% were counted once. The top ten constitute about 7% of the sample.

Graves' hyperthyroidism was defined as stable when no progression to ophthalmopathy occurred over 18 months of follow-up. Hyperthyroidism patients were newly diagnosed, had a disease duration of under 2 months, and were aged 18 to 65 years. The study excluded patients with uncontrolled infections, other autoimmune diseases, pregnancy or lactation. Diagnoses relied on clinical symptoms, serum thyroxine and TRAb, thyroid ultrasound and orbital computed tomography. PBMCs were isolated from 8 to 10 ml of fresh peripheral blood by Ficoll-Paque density gradient centrifugation. Total RNA was extracted with Trizol reagent, and quality was checked on an Agilent 2100 Bioanalyzer. This clonotype occurred many times. Which antigen it targets is not known. No much larger clonotype is one base removed from it; base qualities were not supplied. The CDR3 runs 15 residues from the cysteine to the phenylalanine. The read is trimmed to its CDR3 DNA, 45 bases read in frame from base 1. CDR1 and CDR2 are read off the germline V gene as MDHEN and SYDVKM. V is reduced by 5 bases and J by 2 bases, leaving a spacing of 15 bases between them.

Source material: blood. This receptor was taken from a woman aged 25 to 39 with Graves' hyperthyroidism. The V gene is TRBV28 and the J gene is TRBJ1-1, and perhaps TRBD1 as D gene, on 6 matching bases. The nucleotide sequence is TGTGCCAGCAGTACCGACGGGACAAGAAACACTGAAGCTTTCTTT. This yields the protein CASSTDGTRNTEAFF.